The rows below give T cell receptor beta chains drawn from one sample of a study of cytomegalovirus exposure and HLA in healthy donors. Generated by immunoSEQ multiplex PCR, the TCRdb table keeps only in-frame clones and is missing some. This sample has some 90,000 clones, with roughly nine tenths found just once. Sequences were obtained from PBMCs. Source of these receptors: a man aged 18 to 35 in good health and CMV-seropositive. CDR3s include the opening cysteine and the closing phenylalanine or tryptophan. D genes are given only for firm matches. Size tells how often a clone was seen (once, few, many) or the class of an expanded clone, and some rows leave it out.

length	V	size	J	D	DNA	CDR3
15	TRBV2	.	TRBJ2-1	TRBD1	TGTGCCAGCAGCCCGGACAGGAACTCCTACAATGAGCAGTTCTTC	CASSPDRNSYNEQFF
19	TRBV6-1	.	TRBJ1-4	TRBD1	TGTGCCAGCAGTGAACCCGCAGGGGGGATATCGGCAACTAATGAAAAACTGTTTTTT	CASSEPAGGISATNEKLFF
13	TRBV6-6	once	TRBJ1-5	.	TGTGCCAGCACCCAAATCAGGGAGGAACCCCAGCATTTT	CASTQIREEPQHF
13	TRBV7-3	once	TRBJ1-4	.	TGTGCCAGCAGCTTATTCCAGGGAGAAAAACTGTTTTTT	CASSLFQGEKLFF
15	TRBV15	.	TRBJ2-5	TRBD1	TGTGCCACCAGCAGAGTTGGGACAGGGGGAGAGACCCAGTACTTC	CATSRVGTGGETQYF
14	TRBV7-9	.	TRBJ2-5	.	TGTGCCAGCAGCTTGAACAGACCGGGGGAGACCCAGTACTTC	CASSLNRPGETQYF
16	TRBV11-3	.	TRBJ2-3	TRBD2	TGTGCCAGCAGCATATCCCTCGGGGGGAGCACAGATACGCAGTATTTT	CASSISLGGSTDTQYF
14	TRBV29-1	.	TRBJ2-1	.	TGCAGCGTTACAGGGAAGAATAGCGCCAATGAGCAGTTCTTC	CSVTGKNSANEQFF
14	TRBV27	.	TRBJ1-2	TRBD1	TGTGCCAGCAGTTCCGCGGGACAGATCTATAGCTACACCTTC	CASSSAGQIYSYTF
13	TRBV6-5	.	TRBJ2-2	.	TGTGCCAGCTCGGGGGTGAACACCGGGGAGCTGTTTTTT	CASSGVNTGELFF
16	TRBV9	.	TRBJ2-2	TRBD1	TGTGCCAGCAGCAGGAGACAGGGCGGGAACACCGGGGAGCTGTTTTTT	CASSRRQGGNTGELFF
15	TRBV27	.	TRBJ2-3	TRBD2	TGTGCCAGCAGAACGGGACTAGCGGGTGGAGATACGCAGTATTTT	CASRTGLAGGDTQYF
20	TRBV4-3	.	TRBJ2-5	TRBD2	TGCGCCAGCAGCCAAGATTTAGTCAGGACTAGCGGGAGGTTGGGGGAGACCCAGTACTTC	CASSQDLVRTSGRLGETQYF
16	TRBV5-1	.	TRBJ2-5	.	TGCGCCAGCAGCTCCACCGGACAAGATATACAAGAGACCCAGTACTTC	CASSSTGQDIQETQYF
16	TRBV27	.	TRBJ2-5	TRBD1	TGTGCCAGCAGTGCCGCCGGGACAGGGATAGCGGAGACCCAGTACTTC	CASSAAGTGIAETQYF
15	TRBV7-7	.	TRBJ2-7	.	TGTGCCAGCAGCTTAACGGAGGGGGCTGATTACGAGCAGTACTTC	CASSLTEGADYEQYF
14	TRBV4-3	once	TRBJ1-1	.	TGCGCCAGCAGCCAAGTTACGGCGGTATCTGAAGCTTTCTTT	CASSQVTAVSEAFF
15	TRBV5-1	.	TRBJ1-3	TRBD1	TGCGCCAGCAGTACCGGACAGGGGAAAGGGAACACCATATATTTT	CASSTGQGKGNTIYF
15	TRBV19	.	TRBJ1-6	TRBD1	TGTGCCAGTAGTATTGACAGGGGACGGAATTCACCCCTCCACTTT	CASSIDRGRNSPLHF
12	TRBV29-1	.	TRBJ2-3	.	TGCAGCGTTGAAGGTGGCGGCCAGGGGTGGTATTTT	CSVEGGGQGWYF
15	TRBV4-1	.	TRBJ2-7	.	TGCGCCAGCAGCCCCGGGACTCAGAGCTCCTACGAGCAGTACTTC	CASSPGTQSSYEQYF
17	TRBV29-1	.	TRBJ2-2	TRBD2	TGCAGCGCAATTAGCGGGGCACCAAAAACGAACACCGGGGAGCTGTTTTTT	CSAISGAPKTNTGELFF
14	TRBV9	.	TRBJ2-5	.	TGTGCCAGCAGCCCCCGGAGGAGCCAAGAGACCCAGTACTTC	CASSPRRSQETQYF
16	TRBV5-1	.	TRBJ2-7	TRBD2	TGCGCCAGCAGCTTGGGAGAACTAGCGGGTTCCTACGAGCAGTACTTC	CASSLGELAGSYEQYF
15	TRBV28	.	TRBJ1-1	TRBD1	TGTGCCAGCAGTCTCACCGGGACAGCCGAAACTGAAGCTTTCTTT	CASSLTGTAETEAFF
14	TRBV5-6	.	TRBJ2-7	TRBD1	TGTGCCAGCAGCTCCGGGACAGATCTTTGGGAGCAGTACTTC	CASSSGTDLWEQYF
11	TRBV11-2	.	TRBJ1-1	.	TGTGCCAGCAGCTTAGATCTGGCTCCTTTCTTT	CASSLDLAPFF
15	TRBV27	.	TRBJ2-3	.	TGTGCCAGCAGTGGCTTAACAGGCACCACAGATACGCAGTATTTT	CASSGLTGTTDTQYF
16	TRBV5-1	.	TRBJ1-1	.	TGCGCCAGCAGCTTGGGTGGGTCGCGGGGGGACACTGAAGCTTTCTTT	CASSLGGSRGDTEAFF
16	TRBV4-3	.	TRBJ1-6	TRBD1	TGCGCCAGCAGCCAAGATCGGGGCCAGGGGGACTCACCCCTCCACTTT	CASSQDRGQGDSPLHF
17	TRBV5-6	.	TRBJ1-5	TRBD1	TGTGCCAGCAGCTACCGGGACAGGGATGGTGGCAATCAGCCCCAGCATTTT	CASSYRDRDGGNQPQHF
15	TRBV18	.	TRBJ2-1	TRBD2	TGTGCCAGCTCACCACAGCGGGGGGGCGGAAATGAGCAGTTCTTC	CASSPQRGGGNEQFF
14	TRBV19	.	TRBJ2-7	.	TGTGCCAGTAGTACCCAGGATGAGAAATACGAGCAGTACTTC	CASSTQDEKYEQYF
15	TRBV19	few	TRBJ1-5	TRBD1	TGTGCCAGTAGCACCACGGGACAGAGCTATCAGCCCCAGCATTTT	CASSTTGQSYQPQHF
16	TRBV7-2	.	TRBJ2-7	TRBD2	TGTGCCAGCAGCTTAGGAAGCGGGAGGGCCTCCTACGAGCAGTACTTC	CASSLGSGRASYEQYF
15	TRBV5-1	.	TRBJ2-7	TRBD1	TGCGCCAGCAGCTTGGGTGGACAGGCTGGCTACGAGCAGTACTTC	CASSLGGQAGYEQYF
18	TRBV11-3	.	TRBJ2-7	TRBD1	TGTGCCAGCAGCCCTGCCCCCCTTAACCTCCTCAGGGGGCACGAGCAGTACTTC	CASSPAPLNLLRGHEQYF
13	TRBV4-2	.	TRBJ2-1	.	TGTGCCAGCAGCCAAGATCTCGCCCCGGAGAAGTTCTTC	CASSQDLAPEKFF
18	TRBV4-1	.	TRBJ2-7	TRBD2	TGCGCCAGCAGCCAAGACGGGACTAGCGGAGAACCATACTACGAGCAGTACTTC	CASSQDGTSGEPYYEQYF
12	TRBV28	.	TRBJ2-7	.	TGTGCCAGCAGAATACAGGACTACGAGCAGTACTTC	CASRIQDYEQYF
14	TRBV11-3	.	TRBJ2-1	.	TGTGCCAGCAGCTTAGACGGGGGATACAATGAGCAGTTCTTC	CASSLDGGYNEQFF
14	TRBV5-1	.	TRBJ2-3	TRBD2	TGCGCCAGCAGCGGGCGGGGGGCTGCAGATACGCAGTATTTT	CASSGRGAADTQYF
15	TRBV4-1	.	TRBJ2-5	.	TGCGCCAGCGCACAATCCACGGACAACCAAGAGACCCAGTACTTC	CASAQSTDNQETQYF
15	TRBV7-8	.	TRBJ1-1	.	TGTGCCAGCAGCATAGTGGAGGGTGGGGGGACTGAAGCTTTCTTT	CASSIVEGGGTEAFF
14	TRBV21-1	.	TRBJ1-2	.	TGTGCCAGCAGCCATGGGGACAGCGCCCATGGCTACACCTTC	CASSHGDSAHGYTF
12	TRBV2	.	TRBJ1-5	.	TGTGCCAGCAGTGAGGGGGCTCAGCCCCAGCATTTT	CASSEGAQPQHF
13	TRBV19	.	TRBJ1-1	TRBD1	TGTGCCAGTAGAACGACAGGGGTAACTGAAGCTTTCTTT	CASRTTGVTEAFF
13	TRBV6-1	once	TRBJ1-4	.	TGTGCCAGCAGTGGAGACAGGATTGAAAAACTGTTTTTT	CASSGDRIEKLFF